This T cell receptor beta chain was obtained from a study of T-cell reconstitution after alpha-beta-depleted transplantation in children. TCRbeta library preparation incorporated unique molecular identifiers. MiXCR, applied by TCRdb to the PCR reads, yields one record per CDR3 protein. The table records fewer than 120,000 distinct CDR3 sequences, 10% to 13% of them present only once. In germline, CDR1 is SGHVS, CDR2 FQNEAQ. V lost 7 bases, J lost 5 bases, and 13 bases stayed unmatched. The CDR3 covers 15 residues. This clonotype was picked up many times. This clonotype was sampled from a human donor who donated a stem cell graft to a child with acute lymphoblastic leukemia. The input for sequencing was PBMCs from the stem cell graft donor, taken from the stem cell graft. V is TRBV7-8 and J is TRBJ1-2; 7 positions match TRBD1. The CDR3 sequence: CASTPDRILGYGYTF. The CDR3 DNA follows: TGTGCCAGCACCCCGGACAGGATCCTTGGGTATGGCTACACCTTC.